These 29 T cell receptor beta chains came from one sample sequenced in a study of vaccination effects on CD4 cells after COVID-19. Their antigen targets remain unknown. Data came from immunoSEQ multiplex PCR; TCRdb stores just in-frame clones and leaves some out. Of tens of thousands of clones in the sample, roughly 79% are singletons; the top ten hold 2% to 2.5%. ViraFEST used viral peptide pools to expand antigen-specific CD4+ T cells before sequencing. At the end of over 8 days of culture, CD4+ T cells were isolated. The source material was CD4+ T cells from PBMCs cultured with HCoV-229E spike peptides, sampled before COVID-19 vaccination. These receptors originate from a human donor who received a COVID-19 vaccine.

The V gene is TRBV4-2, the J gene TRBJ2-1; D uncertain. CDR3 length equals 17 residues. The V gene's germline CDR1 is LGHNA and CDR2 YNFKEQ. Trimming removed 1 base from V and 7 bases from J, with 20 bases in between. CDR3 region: CASSQATSVVGYNEQFF. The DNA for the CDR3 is TGTGCCAGCAGCCAAGCAACCAGCGTGGTTGGGTATAATGAGCAGTTCTTC.

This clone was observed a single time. The CDR3 region has the DNA TGCGCCAGCAGCCGGGCGGGGGTAGTAGCAGGGGGGTACACCGGGGAGCTGTTTTTT. Protein sequence: CASSRAGVVAGGYTGELFF. J is TRBJ2-2 and V is TRBV4-1; D may be TRBD1 or TRBD2 (7 bases each). The CDR3 length is 19 residues. Germline CDR1 is MGHRA and CDR2 is YSYEKL. The germline V and J ends were trimmed by 4 bases and 3 bases, with 24 bases remaining between them.

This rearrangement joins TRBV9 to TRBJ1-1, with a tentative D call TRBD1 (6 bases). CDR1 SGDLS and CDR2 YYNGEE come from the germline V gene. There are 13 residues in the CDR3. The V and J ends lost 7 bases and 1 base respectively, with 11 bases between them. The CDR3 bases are TGTGCCAGCGCCGAGACAGGGAACACTGAAGCTTTCTTT. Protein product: CASAETGNTEAFF. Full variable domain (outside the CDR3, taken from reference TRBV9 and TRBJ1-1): DSGVTQTPKHLITATGQRVTLRCSPRSGDLSVYWYQQSLDQGLQFLIQYYNGEERAKGNILERFSAQQFPDLHSELNLSSLELGDSALYFCASAETGNTEAFFGQGTRLTVV.

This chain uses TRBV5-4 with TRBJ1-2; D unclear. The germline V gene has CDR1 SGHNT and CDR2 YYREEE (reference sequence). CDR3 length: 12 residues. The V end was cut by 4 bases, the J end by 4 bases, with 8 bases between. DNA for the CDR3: TGTGCCAGCAGCGTTGACGGCTATGGCTACACCTTC. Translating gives CASSVDGYGYTF.

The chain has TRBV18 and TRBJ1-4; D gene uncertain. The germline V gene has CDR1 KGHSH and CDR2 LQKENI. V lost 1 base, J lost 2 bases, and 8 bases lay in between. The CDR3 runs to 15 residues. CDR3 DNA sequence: TGTGCCAGCTCACCACAGGGATCCACTAATGAAAAACTGTTTTTT. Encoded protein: CASSPQGSTNEKLFF.

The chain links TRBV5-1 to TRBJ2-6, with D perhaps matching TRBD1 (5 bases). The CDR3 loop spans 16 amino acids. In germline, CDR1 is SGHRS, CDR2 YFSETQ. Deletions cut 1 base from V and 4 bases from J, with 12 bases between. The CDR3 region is CASSLSKGSGANVLTF. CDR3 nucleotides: TGCGCCAGCAGCTTGTCGAAGGGGTCCGGGGCCAACGTCCTGACTTTC.

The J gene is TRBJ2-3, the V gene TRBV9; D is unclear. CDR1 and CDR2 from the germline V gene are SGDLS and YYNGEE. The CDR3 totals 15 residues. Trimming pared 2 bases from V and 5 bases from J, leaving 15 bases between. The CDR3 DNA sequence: TGTGCCAGCAGCGTGGCTAAGGTGGGCGGAGATACGCAGTATTTT. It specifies CASSVAKVGGDTQYF.

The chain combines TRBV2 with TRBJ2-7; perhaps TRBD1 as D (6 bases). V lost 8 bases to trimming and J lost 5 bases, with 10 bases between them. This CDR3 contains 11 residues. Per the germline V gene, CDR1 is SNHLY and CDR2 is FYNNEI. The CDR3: CASQGLHEQYV. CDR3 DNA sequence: TGTGCCAGCCAGGGGTTGCACGAGCAGTACGTC.

In DNA form, the CDR3 reads TGTGCCAGCAGCTTGAACCCCCCCCTTATGACAGCGGACTATGGCTACACCTTC. Its translation is CASSLNPPLMTADYGYTF. The rearrangement links TRBV5-6 to TRBJ1-2, with D perhaps matching TRBD1 (5 bases). The CDR3 extends over 18 amino acids. V was clipped by 1 base and J by 3 bases, with 22 bases between them. The germline gives CDR1 SGHDT, CDR2 YYEEEE.

The CDR3 DNA reads TGTGCCAGCAGTTACAAATACAGAAACTATGGCTACACCTTC. This translates into CASSYKYRNYGYTF. The chain couples TRBV6-5 to TRBJ1-2; D is ambiguous. Germline values: CDR1 MNHEY, CDR2 SVGAGI. The CDR3 has 14 residues. V lost 2 bases, J lost 2 bases, and 9 bases lay in between.

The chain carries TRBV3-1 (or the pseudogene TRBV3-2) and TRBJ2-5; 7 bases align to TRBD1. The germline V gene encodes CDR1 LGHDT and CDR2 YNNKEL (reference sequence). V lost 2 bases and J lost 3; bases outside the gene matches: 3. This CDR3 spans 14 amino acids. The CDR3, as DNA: TGTGCCAGCAGCCAACACAGGGGAGAAGAGACCCAGTACTTC. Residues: CASSQHRGEETQYF.

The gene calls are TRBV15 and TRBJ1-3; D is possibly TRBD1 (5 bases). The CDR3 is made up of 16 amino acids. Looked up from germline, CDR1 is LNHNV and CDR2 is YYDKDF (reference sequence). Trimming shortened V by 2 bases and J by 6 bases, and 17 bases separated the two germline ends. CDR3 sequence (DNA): TGTGCCACCAGCAGAAATACCGGGACTGCAAAAAACACCATATATTTT. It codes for CATSRNTGTAKNTIYF.

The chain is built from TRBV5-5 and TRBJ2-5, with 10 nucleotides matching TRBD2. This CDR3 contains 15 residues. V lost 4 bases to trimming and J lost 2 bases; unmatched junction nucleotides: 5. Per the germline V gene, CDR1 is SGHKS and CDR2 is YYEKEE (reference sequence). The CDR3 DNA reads TGTGCCAGCAGCCCCGTAGCGGGGGGACAAGAGACCCAGTACTTC. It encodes CASSPVAGGQETQYF.

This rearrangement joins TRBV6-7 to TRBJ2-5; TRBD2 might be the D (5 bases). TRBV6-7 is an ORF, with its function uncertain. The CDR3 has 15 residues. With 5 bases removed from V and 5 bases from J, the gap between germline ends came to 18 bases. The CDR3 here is CASSPGPIPGETQYF. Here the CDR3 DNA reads TGTGCCAGCAGTCCCGGACCTATCCCGGGGGAGACCCAGTACTTC.

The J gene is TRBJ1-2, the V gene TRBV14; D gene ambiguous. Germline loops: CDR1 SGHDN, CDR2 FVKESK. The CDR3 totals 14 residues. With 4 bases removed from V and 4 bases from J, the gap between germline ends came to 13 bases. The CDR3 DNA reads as TGTGCCAGCAGCCGCGAGTGGGGTGTCTATGGCTACACCTTC. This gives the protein CASSREWGVYGYTF. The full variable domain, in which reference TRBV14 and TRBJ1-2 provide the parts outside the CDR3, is EAGVTQFPSHSVIEKGQTVTLRCDPISGHDNLYWYRRVMGKEIKFLLHFVKESKQDESGMPNNRFLAERTGGTYSTLKVQPAELEDSGVYFCASSREWGVYGYTFGSGTRLTVV.

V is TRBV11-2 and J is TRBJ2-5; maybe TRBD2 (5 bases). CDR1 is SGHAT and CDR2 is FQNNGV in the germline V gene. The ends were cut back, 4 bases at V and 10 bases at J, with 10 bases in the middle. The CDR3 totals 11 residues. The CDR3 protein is CASSSGLCQYF. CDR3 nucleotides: TGTGCCAGCAGCTCCGGACTGTGCCAGTACTTC.

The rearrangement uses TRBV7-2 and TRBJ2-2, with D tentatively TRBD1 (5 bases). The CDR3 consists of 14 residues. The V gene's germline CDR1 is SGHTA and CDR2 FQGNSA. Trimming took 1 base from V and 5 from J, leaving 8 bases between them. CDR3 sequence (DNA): TGTGCCAGCAGCTTAGAGGGGATGACCGGGGAGCTGTTTTTT. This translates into CASSLEGMTGELFF.

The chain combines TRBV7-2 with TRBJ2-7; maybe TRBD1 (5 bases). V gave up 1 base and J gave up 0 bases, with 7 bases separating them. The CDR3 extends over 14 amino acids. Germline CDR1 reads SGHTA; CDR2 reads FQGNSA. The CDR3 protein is CASSLGGASYEQYV. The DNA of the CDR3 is TGTGCCAGCAGCTTAGGGGGCGCCTCCTACGAGCAGTACGTC.

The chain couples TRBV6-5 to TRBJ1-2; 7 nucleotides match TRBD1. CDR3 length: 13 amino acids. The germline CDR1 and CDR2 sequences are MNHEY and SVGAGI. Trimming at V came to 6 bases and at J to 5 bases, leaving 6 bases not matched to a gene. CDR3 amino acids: CASREGQQYGYTF. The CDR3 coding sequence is TGTGCCAGCAGGGAGGGACAGCAATATGGCTACACCTTC.

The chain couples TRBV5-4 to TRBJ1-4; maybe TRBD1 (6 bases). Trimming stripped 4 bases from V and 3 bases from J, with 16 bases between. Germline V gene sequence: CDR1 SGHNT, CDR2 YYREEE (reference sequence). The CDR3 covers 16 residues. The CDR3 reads CASSGLGGTSNEKLFF. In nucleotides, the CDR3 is TGTGCCAGCAGCGGGCTTGGGGGCACTTCTAATGAAAAACTGTTTTTT.

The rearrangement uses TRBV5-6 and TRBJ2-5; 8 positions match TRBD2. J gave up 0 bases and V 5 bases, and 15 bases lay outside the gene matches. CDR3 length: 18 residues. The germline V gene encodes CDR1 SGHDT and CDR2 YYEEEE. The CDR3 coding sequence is TGTGCCAGCAGAATCATGAGAGTAGCGGGGCCCAACCAAGAGACCCAGTACTTC. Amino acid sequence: CASRIMRVAGPNQETQYF.

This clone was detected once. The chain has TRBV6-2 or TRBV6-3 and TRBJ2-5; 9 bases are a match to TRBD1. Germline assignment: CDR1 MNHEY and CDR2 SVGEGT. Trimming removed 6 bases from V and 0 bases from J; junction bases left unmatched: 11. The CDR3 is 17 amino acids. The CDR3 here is CASSRGQGHLYQETQYF. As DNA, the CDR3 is TGTGCCAGCAGCCGCGGACAGGGGCATTTGTACCAAGAGACCCAGTACTTC.

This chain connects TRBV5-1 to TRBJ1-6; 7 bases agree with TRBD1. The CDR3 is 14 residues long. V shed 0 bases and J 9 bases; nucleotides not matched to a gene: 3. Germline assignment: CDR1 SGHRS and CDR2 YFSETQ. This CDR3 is CASSLGQGPSPLHF. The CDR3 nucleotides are TGCGCCAGCAGCTTGGGACAGGGCCCTTCACCCCTCCACTTT.

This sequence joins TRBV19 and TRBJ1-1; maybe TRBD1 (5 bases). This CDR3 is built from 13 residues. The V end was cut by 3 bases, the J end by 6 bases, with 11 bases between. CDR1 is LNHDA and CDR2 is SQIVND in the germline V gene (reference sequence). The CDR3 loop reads CASSIDSSPEAFF. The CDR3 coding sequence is TGTGCCAGTAGTATCGACAGTAGTCCTGAAGCTTTCTTT.

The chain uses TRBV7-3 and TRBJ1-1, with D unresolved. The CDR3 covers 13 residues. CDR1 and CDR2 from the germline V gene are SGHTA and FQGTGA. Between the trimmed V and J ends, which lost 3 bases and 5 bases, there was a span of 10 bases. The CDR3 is CASSFGGLTEAFF. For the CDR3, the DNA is TGTGCCAGCAGCTTCGGAGGGCTGACTGAAGCTTTCTTT. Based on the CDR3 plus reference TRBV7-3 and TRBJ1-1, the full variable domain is GAGVSQTPSNKVTEKGKYVELRCDPISGHTALYWYRQSLGQGPEFLIYFQGTGAADDSGLPNDRFFAVRPEGSVSTLKIQRTERGDSAVYLCASSFGGLTEAFFGQGTRLTVV.

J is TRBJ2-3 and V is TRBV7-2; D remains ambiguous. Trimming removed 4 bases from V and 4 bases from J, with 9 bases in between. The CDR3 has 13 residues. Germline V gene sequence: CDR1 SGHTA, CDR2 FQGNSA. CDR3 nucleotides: TGTGCCAGCAGCTCCTCCAGAGCAGATACGCAGTATTTT. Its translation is CASSSSRADTQYF.

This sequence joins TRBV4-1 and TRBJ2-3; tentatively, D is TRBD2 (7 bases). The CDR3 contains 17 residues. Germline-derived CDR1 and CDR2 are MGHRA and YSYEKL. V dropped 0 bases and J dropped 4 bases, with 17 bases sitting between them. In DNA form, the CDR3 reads TGCGCCAGCAGCCAAGATCCGAGGGGGGGGGAGGCAGATACGCAGTATTTT. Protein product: CASSQDPRGGEADTQYF.

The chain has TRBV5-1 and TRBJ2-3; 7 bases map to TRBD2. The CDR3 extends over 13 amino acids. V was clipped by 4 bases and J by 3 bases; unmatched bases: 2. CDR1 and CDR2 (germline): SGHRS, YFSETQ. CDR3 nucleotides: TGCGCCAGCAGCCCTAGCGGAACAGATACGCAGTATTTT. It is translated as CASSPSGTDTQYF.

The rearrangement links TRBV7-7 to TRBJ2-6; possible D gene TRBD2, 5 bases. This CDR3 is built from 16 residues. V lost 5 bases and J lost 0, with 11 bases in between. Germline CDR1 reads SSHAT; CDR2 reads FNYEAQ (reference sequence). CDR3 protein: CASSPGFLSGANVLTF. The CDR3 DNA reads TGTGCCAGCAGCCCGGGATTTCTCTCTGGGGCCAACGTCCTGACTTTC.